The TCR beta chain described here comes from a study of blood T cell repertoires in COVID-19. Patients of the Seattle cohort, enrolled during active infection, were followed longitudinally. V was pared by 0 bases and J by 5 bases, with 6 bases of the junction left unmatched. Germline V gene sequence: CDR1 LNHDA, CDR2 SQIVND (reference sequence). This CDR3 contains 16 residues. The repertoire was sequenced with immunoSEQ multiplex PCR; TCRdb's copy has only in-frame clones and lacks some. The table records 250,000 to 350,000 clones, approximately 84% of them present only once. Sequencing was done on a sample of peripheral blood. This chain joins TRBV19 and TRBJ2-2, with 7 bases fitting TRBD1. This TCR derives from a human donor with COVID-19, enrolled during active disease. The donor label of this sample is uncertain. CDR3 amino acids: CASSIDATGTTGELFF. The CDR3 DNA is TGTGCCAGTAGTATAGATGCGACAGGGACAACCGGGGAGCTGTTTTTT.